This T cell receptor (beta chain) was sequenced for a study of Ad26.COV2.S vaccination and SARS-CoV-2 variants. Study at large: Ad26.COV2.S shots went into the muscle once or twice, 56 days apart.

Indicated treatment: 15 to 20 received Ad26.COV2.S at low or high dose, single or two shots; 5 received placebo; per-sample allocation not given. Specimens were obtained on day 63 following the first vaccine or placebo injection. A remark on this clone: One end of the junction is discordant with germline, which a read error may explain. The sample carries other DNA sequences with the same CDR3.

Clones were sequenced by immunoSEQ multiplex PCR, and TCRdb holds only the in-frame ones, with some missing. The data contain some 250,000 clones, 88% of them singletons. The germline V gene has CDR1 MNHNY and CDR2 SVGAGI (reference sequence). The CDR3 runs 16 residues. The material sequenced was peripheral blood, taken in a trial of Ad26.COV2.S vaccine versus placebo. This sequence joins TRBV6-6 and TRBJ2-5, with TRBD1 matching over 9 bases. This sequence originates from a person aged 18-65 years who received the Ad26.COV2.S COVID-19 vaccine or a placebo. Here the CDR3 DNA reads TGCGCCAGCAGCCCGGGACAGGGAAGGGAGCAAGAGACCCAGTACTTC. Translated: CASSPGQGREQETQYF.